This T cell receptor beta chain was captured in a study of early T cells in non-severe SARS-CoV-2 infection. Overall study context: The chains were unpaired, and the sequenced material was bulk RNA from unsorted whole blood.

Trimming took 5 bases from V and 15 from J; bases not matched to a gene: 5. Germline V gene sequence: CDR1 SGHAT, CDR2 FQNNGV. The CDR3 covers 11 residues. This clonotype was detected many times. One entry per CDR3 protein results from TCRdb running MiXCR on the 5' RACE reads. The profile shows tens of thousands of distinct CDR3 sequences, 4.5% to 5.5% of them singletons. J is TRBJ2-1 and V is TRBV11-2; 9 positions match TRBD2. The sample consisted of whole blood. This sequence was found in an adult who was a healthcare worker with PCR-confirmed SARS-CoV-2 infection or an uninfected control (not recorded which). This chain's CDR3 is CASSPGLALFF. DNA for the CDR3: TGTGCCAGCAGCCCGGGACTAGCACTGTTCTTC.